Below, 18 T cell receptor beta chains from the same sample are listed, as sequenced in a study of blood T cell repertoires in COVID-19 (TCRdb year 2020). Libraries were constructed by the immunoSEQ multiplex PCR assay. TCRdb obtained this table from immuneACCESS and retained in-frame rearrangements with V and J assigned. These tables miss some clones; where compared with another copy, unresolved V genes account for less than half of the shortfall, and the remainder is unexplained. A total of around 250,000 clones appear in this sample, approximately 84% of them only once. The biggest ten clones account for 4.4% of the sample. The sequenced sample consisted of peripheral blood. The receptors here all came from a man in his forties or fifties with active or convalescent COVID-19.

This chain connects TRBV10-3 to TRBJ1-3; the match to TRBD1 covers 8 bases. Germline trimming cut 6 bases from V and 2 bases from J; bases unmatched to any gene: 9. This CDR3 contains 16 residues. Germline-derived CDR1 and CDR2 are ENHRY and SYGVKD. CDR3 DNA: TGTGCCATCAGCCCCGTGCAGGGGGCTGCTGGAAACACCATATATTTT. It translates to CAISPVQGAAGNTIYF.

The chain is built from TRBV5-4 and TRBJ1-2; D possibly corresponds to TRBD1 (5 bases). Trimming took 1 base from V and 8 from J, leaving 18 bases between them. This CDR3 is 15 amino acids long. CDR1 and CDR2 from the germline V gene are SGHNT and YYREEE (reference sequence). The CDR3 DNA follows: TGTGCCAGCAGCTTGTTCAGGGACTATCGTCGAGGCTACACCTTC. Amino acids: CASSLFRDYRRGYTF.

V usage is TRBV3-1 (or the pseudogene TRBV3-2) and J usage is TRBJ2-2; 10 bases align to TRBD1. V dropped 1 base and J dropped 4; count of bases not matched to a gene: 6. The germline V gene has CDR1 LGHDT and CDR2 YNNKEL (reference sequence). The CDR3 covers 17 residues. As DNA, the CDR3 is TGTGCCAGCAGCCAAGGGACAGGGGGTAGGGGCACCGGGGAGCTGTTTTTT. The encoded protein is CASSQGTGGRGTGELFF.

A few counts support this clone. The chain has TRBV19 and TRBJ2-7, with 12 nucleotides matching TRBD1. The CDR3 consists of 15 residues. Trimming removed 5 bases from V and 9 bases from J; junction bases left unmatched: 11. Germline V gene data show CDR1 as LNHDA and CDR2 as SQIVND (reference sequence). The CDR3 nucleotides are TGTGCCAGTAGTGTTAGCCGAGGGACAGGGGGCGTGCAGTACTTC. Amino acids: CASSVSRGTGGVQYF.

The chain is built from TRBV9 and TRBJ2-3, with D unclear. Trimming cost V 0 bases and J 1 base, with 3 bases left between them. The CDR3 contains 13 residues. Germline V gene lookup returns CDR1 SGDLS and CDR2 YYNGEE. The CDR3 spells CASSVAGTDTQYF. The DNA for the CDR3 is TGTGCCAGCAGCGTAGCAGGCACAGATACGCAGTATTTT.

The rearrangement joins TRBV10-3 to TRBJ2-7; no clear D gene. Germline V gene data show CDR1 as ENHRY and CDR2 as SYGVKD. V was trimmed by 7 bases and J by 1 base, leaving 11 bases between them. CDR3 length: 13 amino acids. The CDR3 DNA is TGTGCCATCAACCAGGAACGTTCCTACGAGCAGTACTTC. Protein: CAINQERSYEQYF.

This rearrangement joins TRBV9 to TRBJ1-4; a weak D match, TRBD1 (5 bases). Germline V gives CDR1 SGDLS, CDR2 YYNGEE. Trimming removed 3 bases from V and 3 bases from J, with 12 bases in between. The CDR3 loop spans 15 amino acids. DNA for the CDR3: TGTGCCAGCAGCGCAGGGCGGACGGCTAATGAAAAACTGTTTTTT. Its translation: CASSAGRTANEKLFF.

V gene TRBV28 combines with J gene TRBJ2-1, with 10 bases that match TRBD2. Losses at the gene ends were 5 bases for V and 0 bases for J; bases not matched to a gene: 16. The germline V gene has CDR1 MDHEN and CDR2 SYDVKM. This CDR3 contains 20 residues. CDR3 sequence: CASSPVAGGYKYSSYNEQFF. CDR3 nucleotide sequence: TGTGCCAGCAGTCCCGTAGCGGGGGGCTACAAATATAGCTCCTACAATGAGCAGTTCTTC.

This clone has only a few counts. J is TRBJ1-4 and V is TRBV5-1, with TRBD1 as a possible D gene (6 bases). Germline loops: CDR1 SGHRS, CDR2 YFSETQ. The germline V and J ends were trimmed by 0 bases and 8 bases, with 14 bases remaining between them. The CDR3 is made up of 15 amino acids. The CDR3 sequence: CASSLDQGLGEKLFF. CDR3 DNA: TGCGCCAGCAGCTTGGATCAGGGGTTGGGGGAAAAACTGTTTTTT.

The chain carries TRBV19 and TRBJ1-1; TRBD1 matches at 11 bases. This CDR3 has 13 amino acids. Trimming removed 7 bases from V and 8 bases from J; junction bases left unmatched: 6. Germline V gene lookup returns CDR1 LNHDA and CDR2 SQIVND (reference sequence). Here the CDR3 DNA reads TGTGCCAGTACCAACCGGGACAGGGGGGAAGCTTTCTTT. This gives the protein CASTNRDRGEAFF.

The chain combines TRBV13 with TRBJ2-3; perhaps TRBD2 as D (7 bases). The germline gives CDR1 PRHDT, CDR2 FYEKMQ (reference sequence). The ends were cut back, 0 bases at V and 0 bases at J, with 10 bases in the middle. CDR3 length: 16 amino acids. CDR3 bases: TGTGCCAGCAGCTTAGGTGCGGGGGCGAGCACAGATACGCAGTATTTT. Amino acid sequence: CASSLGAGASTDTQYF.

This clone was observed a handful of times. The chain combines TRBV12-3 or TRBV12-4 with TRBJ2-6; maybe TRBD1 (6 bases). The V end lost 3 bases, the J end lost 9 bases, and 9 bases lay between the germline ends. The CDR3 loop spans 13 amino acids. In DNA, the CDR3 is TGTGCCAGCAGTTTGGCACAGGGCAACGTCCTGACTTTC. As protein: CASSLAQGNVLTF.

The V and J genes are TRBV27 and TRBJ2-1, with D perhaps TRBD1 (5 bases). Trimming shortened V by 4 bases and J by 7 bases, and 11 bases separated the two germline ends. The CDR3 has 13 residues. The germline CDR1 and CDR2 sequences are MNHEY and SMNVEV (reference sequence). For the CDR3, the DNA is TGTGCCAGCAGTTCAGGTAGGGGAAATGAGCAGTTCTTC. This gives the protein CASSSGRGNEQFF.

CDR3 sequence reads: CAWRNWGLAGGEQYF. CDR3 bases: TGTGCCTGGAGAAACTGGGGACTAGCGGGGGGGGAGCAGTACTTC. The chain recombines TRBV30 with TRBJ2-7; 16 bases map to TRBD2. CDR1 GTSNPN and CDR2 SVGIG come from the germline V gene (reference sequence). This CDR3 comprises 15 residues. The ends lost 3 bases at V and 7 bases at J; junction bases unmatched: 6.

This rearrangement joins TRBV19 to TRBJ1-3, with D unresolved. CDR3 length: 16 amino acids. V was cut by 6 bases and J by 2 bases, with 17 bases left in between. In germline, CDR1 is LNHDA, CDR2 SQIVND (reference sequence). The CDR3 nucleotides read TGTGCCAGTAGCCAAAATGGCCCAGGCGCTGGAAACACCATATATTTT. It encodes CASSQNGPGAGNTIYF.

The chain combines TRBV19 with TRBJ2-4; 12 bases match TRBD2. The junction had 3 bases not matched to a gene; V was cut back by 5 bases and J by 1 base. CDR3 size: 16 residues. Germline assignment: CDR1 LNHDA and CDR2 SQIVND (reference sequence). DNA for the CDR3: TGTGCCAGTAGTCCGGGGACTAGCGGGGCCAAAAACATTCAGTACTTC. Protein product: CASSPGTSGAKNIQYF.

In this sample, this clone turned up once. CDR3 nucleotides: TGTGCCAGCAGCTTTGGGCAGGCCCAAGAGACCCAGTACTTC. Translated, it gives CASSFGQAQETQYF. The chain couples TRBV5-6 to TRBJ2-5; D is undetermined. Germline lookup yields CDR1 SGHDT and CDR2 YYEEEE. CDR3 length equals 14 residues. The V end was cut by 2 bases, the J end by 1 base, with 9 bases between.

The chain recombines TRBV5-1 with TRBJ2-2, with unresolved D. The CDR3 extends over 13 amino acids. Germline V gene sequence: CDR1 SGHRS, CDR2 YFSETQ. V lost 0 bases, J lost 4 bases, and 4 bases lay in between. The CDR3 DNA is TGCGCCAGCAGCTTGGGAGTCACCGGGGAGCTGTTTTTT. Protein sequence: CASSLGVTGELFF.